The T cell receptor beta chain described here comes from a study of OX40 agonist ivuxolimab in advanced cancers. V dropped 2 bases and J dropped 7 bases, with 10 bases sitting between them. Germline values: CDR1 SGHDT, CDR2 YYEEEE. The CDR3 spans 14 residues. Profiling relied on immunoSEQ multiplex PCR, and the TCRdb table lists in-frame clones only, not all of them. The table has about 78,000 clones, more than 80% seen once; the top ten hold 0.4% to 0.5%. The chain is built from TRBV5-6 and TRBJ1-6, with D possibly being TRBD1 (5 bases). The sequence was obtained from an adult with an advanced solid tumor such as melanoma, head and neck, liver or kidney cancer. Sequenced material: CD4+ or CD8+ T cells sorted from blood, taken in a trial of the OX40 agonist ivuxolimab. The CDR3 DNA sequence: TGTGCCAGCAGCTTAACCGGGGCAAATTCACCCCTCCACTTT. It translates to CASSLTGANSPLHF.